This T cell receptor (beta chain) came from a study of early T cells in non-severe SARS-CoV-2 infection. The protocol attached unique molecular identifiers to individual cDNA molecules. TCRdb itself ran the 5' RACE reads through MiXCR, one entry per CDR3 protein. In the table there are approximately 98,000 distinct CDR3 sequences, roughly 12% of which are singletons. The sequence was obtained from an adult who was a healthcare worker with PCR-confirmed SARS-CoV-2 infection or an uninfected control (not recorded which). Sequencing used whole blood.

CDR3: CASSLSGSRYGYTF. The CDR3 DNA reads TGCGCCAGCAGCTTGTCAGGCAGTCGTTATGGCTACACCTTC. The chain links TRBV5-1 to TRBJ1-2; D gene uncertain. This CDR3 contains 14 residues. CDR1 is SGHRS and CDR2 is YFSETQ in the germline V gene. V lost 1 base to trimming and J lost 5 bases, with 12 bases between them.